This T cell receptor (beta chain) was sequenced in a study of PD-L1 blockade in urothelial cancer. Study-level background: The patients had undergone anywhere from 0 to 3 prior chemotherapy regimens. Study-wide findings and caveats: Blood clones associated with the tumor expanded more at 3 weeks in durable-benefit patients.

Germline-derived CDR1 and CDR2 are SGHRS and YFSETQ. The V and J ends lost 0 bases and 6 bases, in that order; junction bases with no gene match: 0. The CDR3 runs to 14 residues. A remark on this clone: No antigen is known for it.

Noted time point: peripheral blood 6 weeks after treatment start. The patients had locally advanced or metastatic urothelial carcinoma. Each patient gave between 1 and 8 samples of peripheral blood mononuclear cells, which were collected pretreatment and during treatment. Profiling relied on immunoSEQ multiplex PCR, and the TCRdb table lists in-frame clones only, not all of them. The sample yields 35,000 to 55,000 clones, roughly 78% seen once. The J gene is TRBJ2-2, the V gene TRBV5-1; 9 nucleotides align to TRBD1. Sequenced material: PBMCs, taken around atezolizumab (anti-PD-L1) treatment. This TCR was sampled from a man aged 55 to 70 with urothelial cancer. The CDR3 reads CASSLGQGAGELFF. The CDR3 DNA follows: TGCGCCAGCAGCTTGGGACAGGGGGCCGGGGAGCTGTTTTTT. Combining the CDR3 with reference TRBV5-1 and TRBJ2-2 gives the whole variable domain KAGVTQTPRYLIKTRGQQVTLSCSPISGHRSVSWYQQTPGQGLQFLFEYFSETQRNKGNFPGRFSGRQFSNSRSEMNVSTLELGDSALYLCASSLGQGAGELFFGEGSRLTVL.